The sequence of this T cell receptor (beta chain) was determined in a study of blood T cell repertoires in COVID-19. Germline CDR1 and CDR2: LGHNA and YNFKEQ. With 0 bases clipped from V and 8 bases from J, the junction kept 5 bases outside the gene matches. This CDR3 contains 15 residues. Data came from immunoSEQ multiplex PCR; TCRdb stores just in-frame clones and leaves some out. Of tens of thousands of clones in the sample, about 86% were seen once. The sequence derives from a human donor in a cohort sampled during active COVID-19. Sequenced material: peripheral blood. The chain uses TRBV4-2 and TRBJ1-2, with 11 bases identical to TRBD1. CDR3 DNA: TGTGCCAGCAGCCAAGACGGACAGGGGGCATACGGCTACACCTTC. Amino acids: CASSQDGQGAYGYTF.